The 18 T cell receptor beta chains in this list originate from one sample, sequenced in a study of T cells in women clearing cervical HPV infection. Clones were read by immunoSEQ multiplex PCR, and TCRdb kept only the in-frame ones, dropping some. The sample table sets out about 29,000 clones. The sample taken for sequencing was blood buffy coat. These receptors were obtained from a woman between 18 and 70 years old with a cervical HPV16 infection that either progressed to CIN3+ or cleared (not recorded which).

Points on this clone: The read ends 3 residues early relative to the CDR3; the germline J gene fills the gap. The chain couples TRBV7-9 to TRBJ2-2; D unclear. The V end lost 4 bases, the J end lost 6 bases, and 12 bases lay between the germline ends. This CDR3 spans 14 amino acids. Germline values: CDR1 SEHNR, CDR2 FQNEAQ (reference sequence). The covered CDR3 bases are TGTGCCAGCAGCTCGGATAGCTTGTCCGGGGAG. Protein: CASSSDSLSGE. The full CDR3 protein is CASSSDSLSGELFF.

CDR3 loop: CASSHLDILSYNEQFF. The sequenced CDR3 bases are TGCGCCAGCAGCCACCTGGACATACTCTCCTACAATGAG. The rearrangement links TRBV4-1 to TRBJ2-1, with a weak D call TRBD1 (5 bases). The read terminates 3 residues ahead of where the CDR3 ends, so the germline J gene completes it. CDR1 MGHRA and CDR2 YSYEKL come from the germline V gene. Trimming cost V 3 bases and J 0 bases, with 12 bases left between them. This CDR3 spans 16 amino acids.

Concerning this clone itself: The sequenced fragment ends 3 residues before the CDR3 boundary, so the rest is inferred from the germline J gene. The genes are TRBV7-8 and TRBJ1-4; the match to TRBD1 covers 10 bases. Germline-derived CDR1 and CDR2 are SGHVS and FQNEAQ. V shed 5 bases and J 5 bases; nucleotides not matched to a gene: 5. CDR3 length: 15 residues. The covered CDR3 bases are TGTGCCAGCAGCCACCGGGACAGGGGAAATGAAAAA. It encodes CASSHRDRGNEK. The whole CDR3 reads CASSHRDRGNEKLFF.

The CDR3 sequence is CASSVAIRGGELFF. Incomplete CDR3 DNA: TGTGCCAGCAGCGTAGCTATCCGTGGCGGGGAG. V gene TRBV9 combines with J gene TRBJ2-2; D remains ambiguous. Sequencing ends 3 residues short of the CDR3 end; the germline J gene provides the rest. Germline V gene data show CDR1 as SGDLS and CDR2 as YYNGEE. V lost 0 bases to trimming and J lost 7 bases, with 10 bases between them. This CDR3 contains 14 residues.

A note on this clone: The read comes to an end 3 residues before the CDR3 does, leaving the germline J gene to fill in the end. The chain couples TRBV7-9 to TRBJ1-2, with D maybe TRBD1 (6 bases). The length of the CDR3 is 15 residues. Germline CDR1 is SEHNR and CDR2 is FQNEAQ (reference sequence). The DNA read from the CDR3 is TGTGCCAGCAGGTCAACAGGGAGCTCCTACAATGAC. It codes for CASRSTGSSYND. The whole CDR3 is CASRSTGSSYNDYTF.

Of note for this clone: The read gets to within 3 residues of the CDR3 end, and the germline J gene fills in the rest. The V gene is TRBV4-1, the J gene TRBJ2-7; TRBD2 is a possible D gene (6 bases). The germline V gene encodes CDR1 MGHRA and CDR2 YSYEKL. This CDR3 comprises 14 residues. V lost 0 bases and J lost 2, with 8 bases in between. The DNA read from the CDR3 is TGCGCCAGCAGCCAAGAGGCGGGGCCCTACGAG. It specifies CASSQEAGPYE. The full-length CDR3 reads as CASSQEAGPYEQYF.

With regard to this clone: The junction departs from germline at one end; a sequencing error may be responsible. From the germline J gene comes the end of the CDR3, since the read stops 3 residues before it. The rearrangement uses TRBV7-9 and TRBJ1-4; maybe TRBD1 (6 bases). The CDR3 totals 14 residues. Germline CDR1 reads SEHNR; CDR2 reads FQNEAQ (reference sequence). CDR3 in amino acids: CSSSWGQTNEKLFF. Incomplete CDR3 DNA: TGTTCCAGCAGCTGGGGGCAGACGAATGAAAAA.

A remark on this clone: Coverage ceases 3 residues before the CDR3 finishes, and the germline J gene fills in the end. The V and J genes are TRBV30 and TRBJ2-2; D remains ambiguous. Looked up from germline, CDR1 is GTSNPN and CDR2 is SVGIG (reference sequence). This CDR3 has 13 residues. The V and J ends lost 8 bases and 6 bases respectively, with 16 bases between them. The CDR3 bases that were read are TGTGCCCCGGAAGCCCCCGACTCCGGGGAG. Protein: CAPEAPDSGE. The complete CDR3 sequence is CAPEAPDSGELFF.

As concerns this clone: The read falls 3 residues short of the CDR3 end, and the missing part is taken from the germline J gene. This chain connects TRBV5-1 to TRBJ2-1, with D unresolved. This CDR3 region has 11 residues. V lost 4 bases, J lost 9 bases, and 8 bases lay in between. Germline loops: CDR1 SGHRS, CDR2 YFSETQ. The CDR3 bases that were read are TGCGCCAGCAGCCCTCAGGTTGAG. Residues: CASSPQVE. The whole CDR3 protein reads CASSPQVEQFF.

In regard to this clone: The CDR3 goes on 3 residues after the read ends, and that part is filled in from the germline J gene. V gene TRBV10-3 combines with J gene TRBJ2-7; 8 bases align to TRBD2. The CDR3 has 13 residues. Germline V gene sequence: CDR1 ENHRY, CDR2 SYGVKD. J lost 3 bases, V lost 2 bases, and 0 bases had no gene match. The part of the CDR3 DNA that was read is TGTGCCATCAGTGAGGGGACTAGCTACGAG. Translating gives CAISEGTSYE. The full CDR3 reads CAISEGTSYEQYF.

Points on this clone: The sequence runs out 3 residues before the end of the CDR3; the remainder is reconstructed from the germline J gene. This chain links TRBV13 with TRBJ2-1; a possible D gene is TRBD2 (5 bases). The CDR3 has 12 amino acids. Germline lookup yields CDR1 PRHDT and CDR2 FYEKMQ (reference sequence). V lost 1 base and J lost 9, with 7 bases in between. The sequenced part of the CDR3 DNA is TGTGCCAGCAGCTTAGCGGGGATTGAG. It codes for CASSLAGIE. The full-length CDR3 reads as CASSLAGIEQFF.

A note on this clone: The observed sequence ends 3 residues before the CDR3 terminus, with the missing tail filled in from the germline J gene. The chain employs TRBV20-1 and TRBJ2-7; 9 bases are a match to TRBD2. The CDR3 is made up of 15 amino acids. J gave up 2 bases and V 6 bases, and 11 bases lay outside the gene matches. In germline, CDR1 is DFQATT, CDR2 SNEGSKA (reference sequence). The covered CDR3 bases are TGCAGTGCCTCCCCCCGGACTAGCGTAACCTACGAG. Its translation: CSASPRTSVTYE. The complete CDR3 protein is CSASPRTSVTYEQYF.

In regard to this clone: The read terminates 3 residues ahead of where the CDR3 ends, so the germline J gene completes it. The chain joins TRBV5-1 to TRBJ1-1; 9 nucleotides line up with TRBD1. CDR3 length: 15 amino acids. From germline, CDR1 is SGHRS and CDR2 YFSETQ. Germline trimming cut 2 bases from V and 2 bases from J; bases unmatched to any gene: 4. CDR3 amino acids: CASSLAGQGNTEAFF. Incomplete CDR3 DNA: TGCGCCAGCAGCTTAGCGGGACAGGGTAACACTGAA.

As for this clone: The observed sequence ends 3 residues before the CDR3 terminus, with the missing tail filled in from the germline J gene. The V gene is TRBV6-1, the J gene TRBJ2-3, with a weak D call TRBD1 (6 bases). V lost 0 bases to trimming and J lost 2 bases, with 9 bases between them. This CDR3 contains 15 residues. CDR1 is MNHNS, CDR2 SASEGT, per germline. The CDR3 here is CASSEAGQHTDTQYF. Partial CDR3 DNA: TGTGCCAGCAGTGAAGCGGGACAACACACAGATACG.

As for this clone: With the read ending 3 residues before the CDR3 end, the germline J gene is used to fill in that end. The V gene is TRBV30, the J gene TRBJ1-2; D uncertain. Germline loops: CDR1 GTSNPN, CDR2 SVGIG (reference sequence). V gave up 2 bases and J gave up 4 bases, with 14 bases separating them. The CDR3 length is 14 residues. Here the CDR3 reads CAWSTKGPRYGYTF. CDR3 DNA (partial): TGTGCCTGGAGTACAAAAGGGCCGCGCTATGGC.

Concerning this clone: The sequenced fragment ends 3 residues before the CDR3 boundary, so the rest is inferred from the germline J gene. The chain employs TRBV30 and TRBJ2-3; 9 nucleotides line up with TRBD2. V lost 0 bases, J lost 6 bases, and 10 bases stayed unmatched. Germline CDR1 GTSNPN, CDR2 SVGIG (reference sequence). The CDR3 has 16 amino acids. The sequenced CDR3 bases are TGTGCCTGGAGTGTGGGAGGGCTAGCGGGACTGGATACG. It translates to CAWSVGGLAGLDT. The full CDR3 protein reads CAWSVGGLAGLDTQYF.

About this clone itself: The read halts 3 residues ahead of the CDR3 end, with the missing end drawn from the germline J gene. V is TRBV2 and J is TRBJ2-3; possibly TRBD2 for D (6 bases). Trimming removed 7 bases at V and 5 bases at J, with 19 bases between. Germline V lookup: CDR1 SNHLY, CDR2 FYNNEI. The CDR3 extends over 15 amino acids. The CDR3 spells CASTPGLHFRDTQYF. The CDR3 DNA, read in part, is TGTGCCAGCACCCCAGGACTACACTTCCGAGATACG.

The sequenced part of the CDR3 DNA is TGCGCCAGCAGCCTTGCTAGCGGGAGGTCTAGCACAGATACG. This translates into CASSLASGRSSTDT. The entire CDR3 sequence reads CASSLASGRSSTDTQYF. The chain joins TRBV5-1 to TRBJ2-3; TRBD2 matches at 11 bases. Read coverage stops 3 residues before the CDR3 terminus; the germline J gene supplies the remainder. The J segment lost 0 bases and the V segment lost 4 bases, leaving 7 bases of the junction unmatched. CDR3 size: 17 residues. Looked up from germline, CDR1 is SGHRS and CDR2 is YFSETQ.